This TCR beta chain came from a study of brain metastases from non-small cell lung cancer. TCRdb's table, derived via immunoSEQ multiplex PCR, lists solely in-frame clones and lacks some. The sample consists of about 7,800 clones, just under 85% of them appearing once. Germline V gives CDR1 LGHNT, CDR2 FRNRAP. The CDR3 has 13 amino acids. Comment on this clone: Its target is not known. At one of its ends the junction is not consistent with the germline gene, which may arise from a read error.

Study conclusions and caveats: Paired brain metastases and primary tumors largely shared TCR repertoires.

Sequenced sample: primary lung tumor tissue. The TCR was taken from a donor at least 40 years old with non-small cell lung cancer. The V and J genes are TRBV12-5 and TRBJ1-3; 9 bases are shared with TRBD1. The DNA for the CDR3 is TGTGTTAGTGGGACGACAGGGGGTTACACCATATATTTT. Residues: CVSGTTGGYTIYF.